This T cell receptor beta chain was retrieved from a study of CD8+CD57+ T cells in acquired aplastic anemia. Study details: Healthy donors yielded roughly 9.8 million CD4+ cell reads on average.

This CDR3 is built from 11 residues. V was cut by 5 bases and J by 5 bases, with 9 bases left in between. Germline CDR1 reads SQVTM; CDR2 reads ANQGSEA. TCR beta VDJ combinations and CDR3 sequences were profiled from genomic DNA. TCRdb ran MiXCR on the reads and lists one entry per CDR3 protein. The data contain 150,000 to 200,000 distinct CDR3 sequences, 55% to 75% of them seen just once; the ten biggest clones take up 45%. The chain employs TRBV29-1 and TRBJ1-1; possible D gene TRBD1, 5 bases. The sequenced sample consisted of sorted CD4+, CD8+, or CD8+CD57+ T cells (not recorded which) from PBMCs. The TCR sequence derives from a human donor in good health. The CDR3 nucleotides read TGCAGCGTTCCAGGGAATACTGAAGCTTTCTTT. Protein product: CSVPGNTEAFF.